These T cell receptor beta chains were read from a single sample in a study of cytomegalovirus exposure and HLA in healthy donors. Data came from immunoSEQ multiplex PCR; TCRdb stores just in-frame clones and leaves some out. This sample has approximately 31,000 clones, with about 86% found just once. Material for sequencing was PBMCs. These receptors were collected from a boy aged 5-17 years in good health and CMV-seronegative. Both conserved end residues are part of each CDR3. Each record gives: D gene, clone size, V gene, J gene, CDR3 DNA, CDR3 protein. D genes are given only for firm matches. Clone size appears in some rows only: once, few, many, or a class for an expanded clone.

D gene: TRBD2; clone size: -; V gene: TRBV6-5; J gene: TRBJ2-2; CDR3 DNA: TGTGCCAGCAGACTAGCGGGGGTAACCGGGGAGCTGTTTTTT; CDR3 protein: CASRLAGVTGELFF
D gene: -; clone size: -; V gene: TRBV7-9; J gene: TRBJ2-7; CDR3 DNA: TGTGCCAGCAGCTTGCGGGACTTAAATTACGAGCAGTACTTC; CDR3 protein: CASSLRDLNYEQYF
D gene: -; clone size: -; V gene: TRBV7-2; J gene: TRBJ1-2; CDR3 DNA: TGTGCCAGCAGCCTCGCCGGTGACTATGGCTACACCTTC; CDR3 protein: CASSLAGDYGYTF
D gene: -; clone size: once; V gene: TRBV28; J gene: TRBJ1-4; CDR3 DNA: TGTGCCACGAACCAAGGGACATACCAAACTGAAAAACTGTTTTTT; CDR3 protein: CATNQGTYQTEKLFF
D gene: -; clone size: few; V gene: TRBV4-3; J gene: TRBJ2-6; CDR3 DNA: TGCGCCAGCAGCAATACTCCTGTCTCTGGGGCCAACGTCCTGACTTTC; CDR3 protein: CASSNTPVSGANVLTF
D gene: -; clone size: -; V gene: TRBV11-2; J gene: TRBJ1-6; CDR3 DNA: TGTGCCAGCAGCTTAGTAGGGTTCGGACAGAGTAATTCACCCCTCCACTTT; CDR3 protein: CASSLVGFGQSNSPLHF
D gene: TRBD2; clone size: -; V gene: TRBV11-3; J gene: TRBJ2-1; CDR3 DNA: TGTGCCAGCAGCTCGTTGACTAGCGGGGGTCGGGATGAGCAGTTCTTC; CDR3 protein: CASSSLTSGGRDEQFF
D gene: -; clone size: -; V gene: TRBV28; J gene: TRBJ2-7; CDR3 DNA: TGTGCCAGCAGTTTATATGCTAACCCCTACGAGCAGTACTTC; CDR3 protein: CASSLYANPYEQYF
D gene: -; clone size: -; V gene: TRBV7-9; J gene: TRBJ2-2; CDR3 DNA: TGTGCCAGCAGCTTAAGAACAGGGACGAACACCGGGGAGCTGTTTTTT; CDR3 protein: CASSLRTGTNTGELFF
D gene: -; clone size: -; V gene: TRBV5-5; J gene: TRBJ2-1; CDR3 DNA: TGTGCCAGCAGCTTATTCGGGGGGCATACTAATGAGCAGTTCTTC; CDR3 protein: CASSLFGGHTNEQFF
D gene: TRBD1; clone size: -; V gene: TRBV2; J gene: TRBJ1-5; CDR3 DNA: TGTGCCAGCAGTTCACAGGGGGCTCCTAATCAGCCCCAGCATTTT; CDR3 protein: CASSSQGAPNQPQHF
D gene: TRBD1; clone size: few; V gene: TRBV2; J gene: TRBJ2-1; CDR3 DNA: TGTGCCAGCAGTGCACAGGGGGCGACCGGTGAGCAGTTCTTC; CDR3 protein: CASSAQGATGEQFF
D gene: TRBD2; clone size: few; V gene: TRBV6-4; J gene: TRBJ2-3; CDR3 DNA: TGTGCCAGCAGTGAGACTAGCGGGGGCACAGATACGCAGTATTTT; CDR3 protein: CASSETSGGTDTQYF
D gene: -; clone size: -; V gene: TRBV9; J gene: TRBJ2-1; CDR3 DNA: TGTGCCAGCAGCCCCCGGGGTTCTCTCTACAATGAGCAGTTCTTC; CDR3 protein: CASSPRGSLYNEQFF
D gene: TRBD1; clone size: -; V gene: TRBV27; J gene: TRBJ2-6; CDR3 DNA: TGTGCCAGCAGTTTTCTGGGGACAGGGGGTTTTGGGGCCAACGTCCTGACTTTC; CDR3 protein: CASSFLGTGGFGANVLTF
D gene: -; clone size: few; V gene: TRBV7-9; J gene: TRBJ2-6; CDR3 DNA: TGTGCCAGCAGCTTCCCCCGGGGGAAAACTTCCTCTGGGGCCAACGTCCTGACTTTC; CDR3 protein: CASSFPRGKTSSGANVLTF
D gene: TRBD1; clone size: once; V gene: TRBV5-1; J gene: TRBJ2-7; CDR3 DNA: TGCGCCAGCAGCCGGGACAGGGGGAGCTCCTACGAGCAGTACTTC; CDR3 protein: CASSRDRGSSYEQYF
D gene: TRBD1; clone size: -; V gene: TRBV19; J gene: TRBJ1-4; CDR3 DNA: TGTGCCAGTAGTCCGATAATGACAGGGGGAAATGAAAAACTGTTTTTT; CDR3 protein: CASSPIMTGGNEKLFF
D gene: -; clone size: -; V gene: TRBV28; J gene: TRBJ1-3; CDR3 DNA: TGTGCCAGCAGTTTACCAGATTCTGGAAACACCATATATTTT; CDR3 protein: CASSLPDSGNTIYF
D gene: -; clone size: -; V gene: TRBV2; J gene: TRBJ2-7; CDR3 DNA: TGTGCCAGCAAATCCGGGACATCATACTACGAGCAGTACTTC; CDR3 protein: CASKSGTSYYEQYF
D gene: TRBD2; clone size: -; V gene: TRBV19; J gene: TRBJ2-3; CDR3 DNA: TGTGCCAGTAGCCCTGTGTGGGAAGCGGGGCTTACTAGCACAGATACGCAGTATTTT; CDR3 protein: CASSPVWEAGLTSTDTQYF
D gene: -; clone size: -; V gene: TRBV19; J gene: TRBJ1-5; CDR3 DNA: TGTGCCAGTAGTATTGGCGGCTATGTGGGCAATCAGCCCCAGCATTTT; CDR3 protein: CASSIGGYVGNQPQHF
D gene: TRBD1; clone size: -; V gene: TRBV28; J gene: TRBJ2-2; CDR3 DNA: TGTGCCAGCAGATTAACGGGACAGGGTTTTGTCGGGGAGCTGTTTTTT; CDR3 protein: CASRLTGQGFVGELFF
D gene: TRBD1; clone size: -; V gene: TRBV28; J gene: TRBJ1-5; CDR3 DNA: TGTGCCAGCAGCCCGACCGGGACAGGGGGAAATCAGCCCCAGCATTTT; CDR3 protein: CASSPTGTGGNQPQHF
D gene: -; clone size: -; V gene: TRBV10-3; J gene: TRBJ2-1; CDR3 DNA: TGTGCCATCAGCGATCGTTTCCAGGAGCAGTTCTTC; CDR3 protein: CAISDRFQEQFF
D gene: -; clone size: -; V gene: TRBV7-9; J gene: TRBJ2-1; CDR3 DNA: TGTGCCAGCAGCCCGACAGGAAATGACAATGAGCAGTTCTTC; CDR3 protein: CASSPTGNDNEQFF
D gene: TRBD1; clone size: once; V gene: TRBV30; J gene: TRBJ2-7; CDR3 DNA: TGTGCCTGGAGTGATGGGACAGGGGGATCCTACGAGCAGTACTTC; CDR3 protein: CAWSDGTGGSYEQYF
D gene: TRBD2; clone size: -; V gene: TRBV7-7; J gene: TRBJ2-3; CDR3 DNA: TGTGCCAGCAGCTTAAGCGGGGGAGCGGCCCCGGATACGCAGTATTTT; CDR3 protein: CASSLSGGAAPDTQYF
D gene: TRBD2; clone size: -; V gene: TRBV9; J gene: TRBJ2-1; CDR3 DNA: TGTGCCAGCAGCAGAACTAGCGGGGGGGCCAATGAGCAGTTCTTC; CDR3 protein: CASSRTSGGANEQFF
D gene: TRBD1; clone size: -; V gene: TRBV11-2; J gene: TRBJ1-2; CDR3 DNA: TGTGCCAGCAGCCCGGGACAGAACTATGGCTACACCTTC; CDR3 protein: CASSPGQNYGYTF
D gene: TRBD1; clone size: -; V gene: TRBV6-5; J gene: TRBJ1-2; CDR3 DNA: TGTGCCAGCAATCCCCTTCCGACAGGGAGCTATGGCTACACCTTC; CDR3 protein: CASNPLPTGSYGYTF
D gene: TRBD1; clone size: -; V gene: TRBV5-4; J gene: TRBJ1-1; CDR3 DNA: TGTGCCAGCAGCCCGAGGGGGCCGGGCACTGAAGCTTTCTTT; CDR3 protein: CASSPRGPGTEAFF
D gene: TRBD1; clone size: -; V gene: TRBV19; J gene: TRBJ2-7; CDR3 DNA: TGTGCCAGTAGTATAGGCCGGGGACAGGGAGGAGACGAGCAGTACTTC; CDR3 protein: CASSIGRGQGGDEQYF
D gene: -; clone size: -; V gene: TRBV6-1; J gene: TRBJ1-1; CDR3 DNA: TGTGCCAGCAGTGAAGATCAGGGGCCTACTGAAGCTTTCTTT; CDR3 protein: CASSEDQGPTEAFF
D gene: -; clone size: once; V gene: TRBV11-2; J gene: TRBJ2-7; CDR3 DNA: TGTGCCAGCAGCCTAGACAGATACGAGCAGTACTTC; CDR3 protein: CASSLDRYEQYF
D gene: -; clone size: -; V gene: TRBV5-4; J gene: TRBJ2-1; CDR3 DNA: TGTGCCAGCAGCTTGGACTTGAACTCCTACAATGAGCAGTTCTTC; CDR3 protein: CASSLDLNSYNEQFF
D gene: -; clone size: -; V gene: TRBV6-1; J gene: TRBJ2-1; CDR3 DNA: TGTGCCAGCAGTGAAGCTGGACTCCCTCGGGATGAGCAGTTCTTC; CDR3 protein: CASSEAGLPRDEQFF
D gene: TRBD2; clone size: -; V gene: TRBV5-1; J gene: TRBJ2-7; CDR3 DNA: TGCGCCAGCAGCTTGGTGCTAGCGGGGATAACCTACGAGCAGTACTTC; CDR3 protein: CASSLVLAGITYEQYF
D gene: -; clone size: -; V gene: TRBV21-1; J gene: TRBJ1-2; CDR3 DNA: TGTGCCAGCAGCAAAGGCAGGTCGGCAGGGCAGGTGAAGTACTATGGCTACACCTTC; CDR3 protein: CASSKGRSAGQVKYYGYTF
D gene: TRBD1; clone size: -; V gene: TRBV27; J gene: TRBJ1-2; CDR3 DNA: TGTGCCAGCAGTTTATCTGCACAGGGGGTTGATGGCTACACCTTC; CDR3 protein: CASSLSAQGVDGYTF
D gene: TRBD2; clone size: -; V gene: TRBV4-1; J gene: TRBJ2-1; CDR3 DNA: TGCGCCAGCAGCCCCCTAGCGGGGGCGAATGAGCAGTTCTTC; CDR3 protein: CASSPLAGANEQFF
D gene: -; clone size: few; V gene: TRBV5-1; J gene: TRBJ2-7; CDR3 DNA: TGCGCCAGCAGCTTGGAGGAGGGGGCGGGCGAGCAGTACTTC; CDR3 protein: CASSLEEGAGEQYF
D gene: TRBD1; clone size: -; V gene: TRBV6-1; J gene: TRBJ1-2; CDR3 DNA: TGTGCCAGCAGTGACCCCGGACAGGGACGGAACTATGGCTACACCTTC; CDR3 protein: CASSDPGQGRNYGYTF
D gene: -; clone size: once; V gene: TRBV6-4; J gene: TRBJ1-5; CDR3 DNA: TGTGCCAGCTTCGTATCGGGGGGGGACTATTATAGCAATCAGCCCCAGCATTTT; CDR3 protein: CASFVSGGDYYSNQPQHF
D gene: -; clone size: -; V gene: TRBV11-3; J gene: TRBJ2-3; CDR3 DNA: TGTGCCAGCAGCTTAGTTCCGGGGAGCACAGATACGCAGTATTTT; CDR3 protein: CASSLVPGSTDTQYF
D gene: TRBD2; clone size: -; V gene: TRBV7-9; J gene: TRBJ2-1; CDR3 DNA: TGTGCCAGCAGCTTTTTGCGGGGGGCCTCCAATGAGCAGTTCTTC; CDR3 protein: CASSFLRGASNEQFF
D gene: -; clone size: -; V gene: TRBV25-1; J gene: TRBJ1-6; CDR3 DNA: TGTGCCAGCAGTGGGGAGGGCAGGGGCAGATATAATTCACCCCTCCACTTT; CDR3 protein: CASSGEGRGRYNSPLHF
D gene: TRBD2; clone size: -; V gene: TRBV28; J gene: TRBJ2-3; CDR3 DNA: TGTGCCAGCATTAAGGAGCGGGGATTCACAGATACGCAGTATTTT; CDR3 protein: CASIKERGFTDTQYF
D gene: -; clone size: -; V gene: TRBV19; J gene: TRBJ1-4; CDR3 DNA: TGTGCCAGTATGTCCCCCTGGGAGAGGGAAAAACTGTTTTTT; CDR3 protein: CASMSPWEREKLFF
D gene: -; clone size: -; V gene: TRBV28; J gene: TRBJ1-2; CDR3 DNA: TGTGCCAGCAGTATAGGGGTTCGCTATGGCTACACCTTC; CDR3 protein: CASSIGVRYGYTF
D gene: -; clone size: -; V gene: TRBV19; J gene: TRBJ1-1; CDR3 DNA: TGTGCCAGTAGTGAAGCCGGGACATTGAACACTGAAGCTTTCTTT; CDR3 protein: CASSEAGTLNTEAFF
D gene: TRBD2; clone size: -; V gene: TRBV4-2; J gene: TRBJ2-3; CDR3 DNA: TGTGCCAGCAGCCAATCCTCGGGCGGGGGGGCCATCGATACGCAGTATTTT; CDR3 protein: CASSQSSGGGAIDTQYF
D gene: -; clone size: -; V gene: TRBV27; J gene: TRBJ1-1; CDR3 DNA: TGTGCCAGCAGTTTATACGGGGGGCTGGGCACTGAAGCTTTCTTT; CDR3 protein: CASSLYGGLGTEAFF
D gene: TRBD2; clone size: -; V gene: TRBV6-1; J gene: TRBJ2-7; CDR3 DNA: TGTGCCAGCAGTGGGACTAGCGGGGGGCAAAGCTCCTACGAGCAGTACTTC; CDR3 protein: CASSGTSGGQSSYEQYF